This T cell receptor (beta chain) stems from a study of shared T cell receptors in the human thymus. This clone was seen a few times. TCRdb's copy holds only in-frame clones and misses some; the assay was immunoSEQ multiplex PCR. The table has 540,000 or so clones, 75% to 80% seen once. The CDR3 spans 15 residues. The J segment lost 7 bases and the V segment lost 6 bases, leaving 13 bases of the junction unmatched. Germline loops: CDR1 MNHEY, CDR2 SVGAGI. These data were also reused for a study on human thymus T cells. In that study: Thymic resections from corrective heart surgery supplied the tissue. Related reports documented highly overlapping thymic repertoires among unrelated individuals.

The chain couples TRBV6-5 to TRBJ2-3, with 7 bases lining up with TRBD2. The receptor was derived from a boy under three years old with a congenital heart defect. The sample consisted of thymocytes. The CDR3 sequence is CASSHEPAGIYTQYF. The CDR3 DNA reads as TGTGCCAGCAGCCACGAGCCAGCGGGAATTTATACGCAGTATTTT.